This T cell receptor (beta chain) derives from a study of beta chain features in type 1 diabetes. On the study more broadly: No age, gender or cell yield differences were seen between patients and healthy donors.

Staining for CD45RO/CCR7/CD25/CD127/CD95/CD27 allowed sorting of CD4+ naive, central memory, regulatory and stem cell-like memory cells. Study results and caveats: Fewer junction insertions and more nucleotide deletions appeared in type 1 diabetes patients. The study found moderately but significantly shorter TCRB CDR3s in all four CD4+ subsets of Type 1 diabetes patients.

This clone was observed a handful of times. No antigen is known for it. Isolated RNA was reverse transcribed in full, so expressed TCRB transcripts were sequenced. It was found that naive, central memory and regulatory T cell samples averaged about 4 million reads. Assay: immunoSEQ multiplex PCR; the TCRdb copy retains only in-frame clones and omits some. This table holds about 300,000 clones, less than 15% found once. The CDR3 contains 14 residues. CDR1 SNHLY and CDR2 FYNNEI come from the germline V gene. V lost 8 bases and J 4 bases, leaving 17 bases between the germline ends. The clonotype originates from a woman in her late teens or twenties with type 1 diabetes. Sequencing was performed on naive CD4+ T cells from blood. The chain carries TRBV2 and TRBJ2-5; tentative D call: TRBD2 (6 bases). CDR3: CASSAWGGGETQYF. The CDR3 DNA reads TGTGCCAGCTCTGCGTGGGGAGGTGGAGAGACCCAGTACTTC.